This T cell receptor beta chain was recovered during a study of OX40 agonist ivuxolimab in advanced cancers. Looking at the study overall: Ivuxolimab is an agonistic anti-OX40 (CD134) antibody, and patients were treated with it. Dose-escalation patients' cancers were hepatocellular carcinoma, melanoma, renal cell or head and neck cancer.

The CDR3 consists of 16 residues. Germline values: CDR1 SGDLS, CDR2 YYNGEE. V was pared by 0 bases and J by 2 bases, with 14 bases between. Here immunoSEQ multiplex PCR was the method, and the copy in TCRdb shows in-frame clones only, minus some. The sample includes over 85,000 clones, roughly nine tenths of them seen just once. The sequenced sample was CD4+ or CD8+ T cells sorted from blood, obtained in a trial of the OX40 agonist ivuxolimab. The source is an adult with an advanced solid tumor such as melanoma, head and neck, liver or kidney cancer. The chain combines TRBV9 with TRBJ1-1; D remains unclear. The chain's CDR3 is CASSVDIWSGNTEAFF. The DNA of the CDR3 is TGTGCCAGCAGCGTAGACATTTGGTCAGGCAACACTGAAGCTTTCTTT.